The 8 T cell receptor beta chains given below trace back to one sample, sequenced in a study of cytomegalovirus exposure and HLA in healthy donors. PCR used 60 Vbeta primers and 13 Jbeta primers. Assay: immunoSEQ multiplex PCR; the TCRdb copy retains only in-frame clones and omits some. This table has about 130,000 clones, around 8.5% appearing once. Material: PBMCs. The receptors here all came from a man in his forties in good health and CMV-seronegative.

This clone was seen a handful of times. The chain has TRBV9 and TRBJ1-1; 7 bases are shared with TRBD1. CDR1 and CDR2 from the germline V gene are SGDLS and YYNGEE. J lost 0 bases, V lost 3 bases, and 11 bases had no gene match. The CDR3 contains 17 residues. The CDR3 DNA reads as TGTGCCAGCAGCGCGCGACAGGGAGTCTTCATGAACACTGAAGCTTTCTTT. Translated: CASSARQGVFMNTEAFF.

This clone was counted only a few times. V gene TRBV27 combines with J gene TRBJ2-7, with TRBD1 identical over 8 bases. Losses at the gene ends were 4 bases for V and 3 bases for J; bases not matched to a gene: 2. This CDR3 region has 13 residues. Germline CDR1 is MNHEY and CDR2 is SMNVEV (reference sequence). The CDR3 coding sequence is TGTGCCAGCAGTTACGGGACAGGCTACGAGCAGTACTTC. Its protein product is CASSYGTGYEQYF.

The chain is built from TRBV20-1 and TRBJ1-1; D unclear. Germline loops: CDR1 DFQATT, CDR2 SNEGSKA (reference sequence). Trimming pared 3 bases from V and 3 bases from J, leaving 5 bases between. This CDR3 has 11 residues. CDR3 sequence reads: CSAREDTEAFF. CDR3 in DNA: TGCAGTGCTAGGGAGGACACTGAAGCTTTCTTT.

This chain joins TRBV5-6 and TRBJ1-1; D is unclear. The germline V and J ends were trimmed by 0 bases and 10 bases, with 10 bases remaining between them. The CDR3 runs to 12 residues. CDR1 and CDR2 from the germline V gene are SGHDT and YYEEEE. CDR3 nucleotide sequence: TGTGCCAGCAGCTTGGGGGCGCTAGCAGCTTTCTTT. Translated, it gives CASSLGALAAFF.

The rearrangement uses TRBV7-2 and TRBJ2-2, with 7 bases that match TRBD2. The V segment lost 6 bases and the J segment 5 bases; nucleotides outside the gene matches: 6. The CDR3 spans 14 residues. Germline assignment: CDR1 SGHTA and CDR2 FQGNSA. CDR3 sequence: CASRAGVATGELFF. The DNA of the CDR3 is TGTGCCAGCAGGGCGGGGGTCGCAACCGGGGAGCTGTTTTTT.

This clone was counted only a few times. The J gene is TRBJ1-2, the V gene TRBV28, with 9 bases that match TRBD1. V shed 7 bases and J 8 bases; nucleotides not matched to a gene: 11. Germline values: CDR1 MDHEN, CDR2 SYDVKM. This CDR3 has 14 amino acids. The CDR3 reads CASMGQGLSRGYTF. CDR3 in DNA: TGTGCCAGCATGGGACAGGGATTATCGAGAGGCTACACCTTC.

The chain combines TRBV10-3 with TRBJ1-1; possible D gene TRBD1, 6 bases. The CDR3 runs to 14 residues. V lost 7 bases and J lost 1, with 13 bases in between. Germline values: CDR1 ENHRY, CDR2 SYGVKD. The CDR3 region is CAIKGRGRNTEAFF. The CDR3 DNA reads as TGTGCCATCAAGGGCAGGGGAAGGAACACTGAAGCTTTCTTT.

This clone turned up a few times. V gene TRBV28 combines with J gene TRBJ2-5, with D uncertain. This CDR3 is 13 amino acids long. CDR1 and CDR2 (germline): MDHEN, SYDVKM. Trimming removed 10 bases at V and 0 bases at J, with 12 bases between. The CDR3 here is CATYRSYQETQYF. The DNA of the CDR3 is TGTGCCACCTACAGATCGTACCAAGAGACCCAGTACTTC.